The present T cell receptor beta chain was sequenced within a study of cytomegalovirus exposure and HLA in healthy donors. About the study: In a previous analysis, 110 million or so unique TCR beta sequences were found from some 180 million T cells. Study-level points and caveats: High sensitivity and specificity were reportedly achieved when the classifier diagnosed cytomegalovirus status.

Germline loops: CDR1 LGHNA, CDR2 YNFKEQ. The CDR3 runs 15 residues. Unmatched junction bases numbered 3, after V lost 4 bases and J lost 3 bases. The PCR contained 60 Vbeta and 13 Jbeta primers. This table comes from immunoSEQ multiplex PCR, and its TCRdb copy is limited to in-frame clones, with some not included. Counted here are under 150,000 clones, approximately 61% occurring once; the ten biggest clones make up 1.6%. A note on this clone: The antigen is undetermined.

This TCR came from a man aged 25 to 40 in good health and CMV-seropositive. The chain couples TRBV4-2 to TRBJ1-5; 10 bases line up with TRBD1. Sequenced material: PBMCs. The CDR3 DNA reads as TGTGCCAGCAGCCCGACAGGGGGCCCCAATCAGCCCCAGCATTTT. Translating gives CASSPTGGPNQPQHF.